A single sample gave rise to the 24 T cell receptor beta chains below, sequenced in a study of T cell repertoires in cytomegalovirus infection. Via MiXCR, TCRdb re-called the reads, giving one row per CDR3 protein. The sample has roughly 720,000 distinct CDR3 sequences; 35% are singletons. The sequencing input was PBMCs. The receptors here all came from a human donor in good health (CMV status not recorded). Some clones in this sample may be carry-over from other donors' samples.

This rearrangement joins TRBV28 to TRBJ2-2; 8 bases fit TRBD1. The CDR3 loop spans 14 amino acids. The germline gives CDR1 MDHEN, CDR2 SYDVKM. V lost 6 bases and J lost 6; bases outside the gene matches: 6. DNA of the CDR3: TGTGCCAGCAGACCTTACAGGGGGGCCGGGGAGCTGTTTTTT. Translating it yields CASRPYRGAGELFF.

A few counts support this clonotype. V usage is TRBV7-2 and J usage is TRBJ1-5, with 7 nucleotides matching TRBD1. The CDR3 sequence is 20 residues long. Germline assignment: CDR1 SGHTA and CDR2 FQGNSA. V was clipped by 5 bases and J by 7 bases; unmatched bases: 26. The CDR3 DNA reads TGTGCCAGCAGCCTAGGTCCCCGGGACAGAGGATTCATAGCGGGGCAGCCCCAGCATTTT. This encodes CASSLGPRDRGFIAGQPQHF.

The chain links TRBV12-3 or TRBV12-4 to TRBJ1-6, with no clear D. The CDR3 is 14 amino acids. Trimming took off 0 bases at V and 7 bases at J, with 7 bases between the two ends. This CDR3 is CASSLALANSPLHF. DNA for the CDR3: TGTGCCAGCAGTTTAGCTCTTGCGAATTCACCCCTCCACTTT.

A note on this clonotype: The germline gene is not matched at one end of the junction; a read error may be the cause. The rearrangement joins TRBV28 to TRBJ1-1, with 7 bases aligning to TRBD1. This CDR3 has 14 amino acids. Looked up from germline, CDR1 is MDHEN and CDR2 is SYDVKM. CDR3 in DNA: TGTGCCAGCAGTTTTGTGGGACAGCACACTGAAGCTTTCTTC. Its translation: CASSFVGQHTEAFF.

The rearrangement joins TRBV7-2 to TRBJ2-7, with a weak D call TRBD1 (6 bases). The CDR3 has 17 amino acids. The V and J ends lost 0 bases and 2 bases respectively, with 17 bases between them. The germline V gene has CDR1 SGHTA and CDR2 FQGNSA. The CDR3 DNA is TGTGCCAGCAGCTTAGCGGGGGCGGGCTTCCAGGCCTACGAGCAGTACTTC. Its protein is CASSLAGAGFQAYEQYF.

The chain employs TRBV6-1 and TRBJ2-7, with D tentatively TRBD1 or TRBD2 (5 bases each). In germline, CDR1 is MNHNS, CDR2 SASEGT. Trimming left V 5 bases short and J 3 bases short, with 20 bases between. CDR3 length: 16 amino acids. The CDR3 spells CASSWDGPLRFYEQYF. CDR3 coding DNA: TGTGCCAGCAGTTGGGACGGACCCTTGAGGTTCTACGAGCAGTACTTC.

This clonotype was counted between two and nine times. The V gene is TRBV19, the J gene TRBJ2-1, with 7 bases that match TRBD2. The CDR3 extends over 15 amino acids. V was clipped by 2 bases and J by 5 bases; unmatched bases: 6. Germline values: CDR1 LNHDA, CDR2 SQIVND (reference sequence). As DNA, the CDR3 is TGTGCCAGTAGTATATGGGGCGGGGGTAACAATGAGCAGTTCTTC. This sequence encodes CASSIWGGGNNEQFF.

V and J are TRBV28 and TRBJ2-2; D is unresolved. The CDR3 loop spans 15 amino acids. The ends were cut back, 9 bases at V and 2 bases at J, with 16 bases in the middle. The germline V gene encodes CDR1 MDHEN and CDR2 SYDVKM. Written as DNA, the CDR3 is TGTGCCAGTTCCCTCCCTGAGATAAACACCGGGGAGCTGTTTTTT. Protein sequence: CASSLPEINTGELFF.

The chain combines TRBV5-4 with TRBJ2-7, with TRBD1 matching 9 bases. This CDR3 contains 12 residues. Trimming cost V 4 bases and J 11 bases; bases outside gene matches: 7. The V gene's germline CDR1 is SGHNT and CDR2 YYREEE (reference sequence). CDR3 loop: CASSRSGQGKYF. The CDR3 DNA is TGTGCCAGCAGCCGATCCGGACAGGGGAAGTACTTC.

CDR3 coding DNA: TGTGCCAGCAGTTTTTCAGTCATCGGCAATCAGCCCCAGCATTTT. Translated, it gives CASSFSVIGNQPQHF. This chain uses TRBV28 with TRBJ1-5; D is undetermined. The CDR3 is made up of 15 amino acids. Trimming took 3 bases from V and 2 from J, leaving 11 bases between them. Germline V gene sequence: CDR1 MDHEN, CDR2 SYDVKM.

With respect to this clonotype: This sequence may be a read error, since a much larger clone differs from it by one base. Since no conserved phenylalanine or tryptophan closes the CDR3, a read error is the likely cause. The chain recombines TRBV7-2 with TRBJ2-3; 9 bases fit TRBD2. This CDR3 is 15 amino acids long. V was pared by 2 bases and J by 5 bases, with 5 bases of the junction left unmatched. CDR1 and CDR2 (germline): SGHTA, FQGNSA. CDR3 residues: CASSLIAGAKDTQYL. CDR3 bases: TGTGCCAGCAGCTTAATAGCGGGAGCAAAAGATACGCAGTATTTG.

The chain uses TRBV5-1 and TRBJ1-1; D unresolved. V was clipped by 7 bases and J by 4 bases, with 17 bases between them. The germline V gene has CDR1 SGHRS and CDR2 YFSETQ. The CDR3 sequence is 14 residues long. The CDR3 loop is CASGPAGVGTEAFF. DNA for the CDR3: TGCGCCAGCGGCCCCGCCGGGGTGGGCACTGAAGCTTTCTTT.

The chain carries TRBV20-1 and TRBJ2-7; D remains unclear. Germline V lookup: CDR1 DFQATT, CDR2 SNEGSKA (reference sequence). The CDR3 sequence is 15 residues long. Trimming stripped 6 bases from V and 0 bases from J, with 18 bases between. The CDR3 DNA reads TGCAGTGCCGAAAGGCCTGGTTCTAGCTCCTACGAGCAGTACTTC. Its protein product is CSAERPGSSSYEQYF.

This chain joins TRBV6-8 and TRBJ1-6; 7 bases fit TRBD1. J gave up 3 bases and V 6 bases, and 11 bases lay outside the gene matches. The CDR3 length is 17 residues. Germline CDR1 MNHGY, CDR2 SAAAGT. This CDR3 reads CASSQIGTVNYNSPLHF. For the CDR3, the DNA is TGTGCCAGCAGCCAAATCGGGACAGTAAACTATAATTCACCCCTCCACTTT.

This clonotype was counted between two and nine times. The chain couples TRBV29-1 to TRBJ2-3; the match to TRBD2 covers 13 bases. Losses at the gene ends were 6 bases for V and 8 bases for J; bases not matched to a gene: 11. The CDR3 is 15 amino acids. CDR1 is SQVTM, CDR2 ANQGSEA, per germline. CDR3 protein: CSVRGTSGAWGTQYF. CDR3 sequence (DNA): TGCAGCGTGAGGGGGACTAGCGGGGCCTGGGGTACGCAGTATTTT.

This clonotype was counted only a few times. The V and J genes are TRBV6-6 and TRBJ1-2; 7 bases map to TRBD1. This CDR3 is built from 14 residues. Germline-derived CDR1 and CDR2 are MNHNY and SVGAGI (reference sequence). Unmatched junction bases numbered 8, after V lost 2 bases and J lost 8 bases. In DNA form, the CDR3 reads TGTGCCAGCAGTTACGCCGACAGGGTGGGCGGCTACACCTTC. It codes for CASSYADRVGGYTF.

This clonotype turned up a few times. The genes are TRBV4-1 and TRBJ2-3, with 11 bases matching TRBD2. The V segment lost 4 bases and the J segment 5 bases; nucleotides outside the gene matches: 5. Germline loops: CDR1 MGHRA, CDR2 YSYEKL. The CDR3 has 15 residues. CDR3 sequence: CASSRLAGGQDTQYF. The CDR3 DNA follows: TGCGCCAGCAGCCGGCTAGCGGGGGGCCAAGATACGCAGTATTTT.

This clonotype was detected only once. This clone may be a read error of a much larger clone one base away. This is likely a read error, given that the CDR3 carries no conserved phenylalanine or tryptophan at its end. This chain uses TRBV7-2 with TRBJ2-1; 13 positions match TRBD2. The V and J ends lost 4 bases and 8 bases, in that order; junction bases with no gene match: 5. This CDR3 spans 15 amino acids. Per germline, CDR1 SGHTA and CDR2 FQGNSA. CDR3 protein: CASSSRTSGGYEQFL. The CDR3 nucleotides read TGTGCCAGCAGCTCACGGACTAGCGGGGGCTATGAGCAGTTCTTA.

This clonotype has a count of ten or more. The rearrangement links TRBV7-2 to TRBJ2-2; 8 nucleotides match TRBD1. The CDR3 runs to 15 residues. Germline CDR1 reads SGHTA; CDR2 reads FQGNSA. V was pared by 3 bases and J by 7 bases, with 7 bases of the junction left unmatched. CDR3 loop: CASSFSRQGIGELFF. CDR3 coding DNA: TGTGCCAGCAGCTTCAGCCGACAGGGGATCGGGGAGCTGTTTTTT.

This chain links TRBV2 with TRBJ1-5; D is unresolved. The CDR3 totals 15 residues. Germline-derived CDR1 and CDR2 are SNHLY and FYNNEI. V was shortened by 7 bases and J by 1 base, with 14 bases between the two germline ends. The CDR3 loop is CASTTGSGSNQPQHF. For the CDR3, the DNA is TGTGCCAGCACAACCGGGTCGGGCAGCAATCAGCCCCAGCATTTT.

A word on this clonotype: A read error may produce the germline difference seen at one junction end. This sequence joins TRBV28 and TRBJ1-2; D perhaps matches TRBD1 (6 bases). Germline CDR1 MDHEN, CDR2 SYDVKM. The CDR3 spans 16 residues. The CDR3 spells CATSRYRAGGNYGSPF. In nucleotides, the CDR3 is TGTGCCACCTCTCGGTACAGGGCGGGGGGTAACTATGGCTCCCCTTTT.

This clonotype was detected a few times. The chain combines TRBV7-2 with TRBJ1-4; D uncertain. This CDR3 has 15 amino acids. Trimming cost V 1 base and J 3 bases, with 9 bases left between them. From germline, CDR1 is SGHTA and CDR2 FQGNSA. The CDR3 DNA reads TGTGCCAGCAGCTTAGTGGGGAGTCCTAATGAAAAACTGTTTTTT. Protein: CASSLVGSPNEKLFF. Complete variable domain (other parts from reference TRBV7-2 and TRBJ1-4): GAGVSQSPSNKVTEKGKDVELRCDPISGHTALYWYRQSLGQGLEFLIYFQGNSAPDKSGLPSDRFSAERTGGSVSTLTIQRTQQEDSAVYLCASSLVGSPNEKLFFGSGTQLSVL.

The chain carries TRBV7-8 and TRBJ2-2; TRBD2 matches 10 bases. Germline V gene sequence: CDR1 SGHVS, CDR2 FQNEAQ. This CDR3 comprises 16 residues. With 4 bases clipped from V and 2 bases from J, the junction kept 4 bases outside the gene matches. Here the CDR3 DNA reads TGTGCCAGCAGCTGGGGACTAGCGAGAAACACCGGGGAGCTGTTTTTT. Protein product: CASSWGLARNTGELFF. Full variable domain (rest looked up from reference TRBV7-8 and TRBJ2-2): GAGVSQSPRYKVAKRGQDVALRCDPISGHVSLFWYQQALGQGPEFLTYFQNEAQLDKSGLPSDRFFAERPEGSVSTLKIQRTQQEDSAVYLCASSWGLARNTGELFFGEGSRLTVL.

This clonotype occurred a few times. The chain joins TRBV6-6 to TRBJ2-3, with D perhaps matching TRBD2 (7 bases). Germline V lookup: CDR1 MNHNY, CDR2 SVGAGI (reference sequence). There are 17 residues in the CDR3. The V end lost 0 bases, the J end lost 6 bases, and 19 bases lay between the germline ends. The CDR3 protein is CASSYSKGGPHVDTQYF. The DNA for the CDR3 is TGTGCCAGCAGTTACTCGAAGGGGGGGCCTCATGTGGATACGCAGTATTTT.